This TCR beta chain emerged from a study of early T cells in non-severe SARS-CoV-2 infection. This clonotype is categorized as medium-sized. TCRdb ran MiXCR on the 5' RACE reads and lists one entry per CDR3 protein. The table lists tens of thousands of distinct CDR3 sequences, roughly 4.4% of them singletons. Specimen: whole blood. The source of this sequence is an adult who was a healthcare worker with PCR-confirmed SARS-CoV-2 infection or an uninfected control (not recorded which).

This chain's CDR3 is CASLTNRRTNYGYTF. CDR3 bases: TGTGCCAGCCTCACGAACAGGAGAACTAACTATGGCTACACCTTC. This chain links TRBV6-5 with TRBJ1-2, with a weak D call TRBD1 (5 bases). V lost 8 bases and J 0 bases, leaving 16 bases between the germline ends. Germline V lookup: CDR1 MNHEY, CDR2 SVGAGI. The length of the CDR3 is 15 residues.